What follows are 25 T cell receptor beta chains derived from one specimen sequenced in a study of OX40 agonist ivuxolimab in advanced cancers. Here immunoSEQ multiplex PCR was the method, and the copy in TCRdb shows in-frame clones only, minus some. Of tens of thousands of clones listed, under 90% are singletons. The sample was CD4+ or CD8+ T cells sorted from blood, taken in a trial of the OX40 agonist ivuxolimab. The source of these receptors is an adult with an advanced solid tumor such as melanoma, head and neck, liver or kidney cancer.

This sequence joins TRBV27 and TRBJ2-1, with 8 bases fitting TRBD1. CDR1 and CDR2 (germline): MNHEY, SMNVEV (reference sequence). After removal of 5 bases from V and 2 bases from J, the junction contained 11 bases not matched to a gene. The length of the CDR3 is 17 residues. CDR3 nucleotides: TGTGCCAGCAGTGCTAAGACAGGGGTGGGCCCCTACAATGAGCAGTTCTTC. Residues: CASSAKTGVGPYNEQFF.

This clone appeared once. The V and J genes are TRBV5-1 and TRBJ1-1; TRBD1 aligns across 7 bases. The J segment lost 8 bases and the V segment lost 4 bases, leaving 5 bases of the junction unmatched. This CDR3 region has 12 residues. CDR1 and CDR2 (germline): SGHRS, YFSETQ. The CDR3 DNA sequence: TGCGCCAGCAGCACCCGGGACAGAGAAGCTTTCTTT. Translation gives CASSTRDREAFF. The variable domain in full, completed from reference TRBV5-1 and TRBJ1-1, reads KAGVTQTPRYLIKTRGQQVTLSCSPISGHRSVSWYQQTPGQGLQFLFEYFSETQRNKGNFPGRFSGRQFSNSRSEMNVSTLELGDSALYLCASSTRDREAFFGQGTRLTVV.

The V gene is TRBV6-1, the J gene TRBJ2-3, with 9 bases aligning to TRBD1. Germline V gives CDR1 MNHNS, CDR2 SASEGT. This CDR3 is 14 amino acids long. V lost 11 bases to trimming and J lost 2 bases; unmatched junction nucleotides: 8. Here the CDR3 reads CAATGTGNTDTQYF. Written as DNA, the CDR3 is TGTGCCGCAACCGGGACAGGGAACACAGATACGCAGTATTTT.

The chain carries TRBV10-3 and TRBJ2-7; 10 bases fit TRBD1. The V gene's germline CDR1 is ENHRY and CDR2 SYGVKD. With V trimmed by 3 bases and J by 0 bases, 5 bases remained unmatched. This CDR3 spans 16 amino acids. Written as DNA, the CDR3 is TGTGCCATCAGTGATCCCGGGACAGGGGCCTCCTACGAGCAGTACTTC. It codes for CAISDPGTGASYEQYF.

This clone showed up just once. The chain couples TRBV18 to TRBJ1-2; D perhaps matches TRBD1 (6 bases). This CDR3 region has 13 residues. Per germline, CDR1 KGHSH and CDR2 LQKENI. V lost 6 bases and J lost 6, with 14 bases in between. Here the CDR3 reads CASSLGQPNGYTF. CDR3 coding DNA: TGTGCCAGCTCTCTCGGACAGCCCAATGGCTACACCTTC.

This clone showed up just a few times. The J gene is TRBJ1-6, the V gene TRBV7-2; D unresolved. The CDR3 covers 15 residues. Per germline, CDR1 SGHTA and CDR2 FQGNSA. The germline V and J ends were trimmed by 5 bases and 7 bases, with 15 bases remaining between them. CDR3 sequence reads: CASSQAEGGNSPLHF. CDR3 nucleotides: TGTGCCAGCAGCCAAGCCGAGGGAGGCAATTCACCCCTCCACTTT.

The V and J genes are TRBV5-6 and TRBJ2-3, with D unclear. CDR1 and CDR2 from the germline V gene are SGHDT and YYEEEE. V was trimmed by 4 bases and J by 9 bases, leaving 15 bases between them. This CDR3 region has 13 residues. DNA for the CDR3: TGTGCCAGCAGCATCGATAAGCCGGAGACGCAGTATTTT. Protein sequence: CASSIDKPETQYF. Full variable domain (remainder filled in from reference TRBV5-6 and TRBJ2-3): DAGVTQSPTHLIKTRGQQVTLRCSPKSGHDTVSWYQQALGQGPQFIFQYYEEEERQRGNFPDRFSGHQFPNYSSELNVNALLLGDSALYLCASSIDKPETQYFGPGTRLTVL.

This rearrangement joins TRBV27 to TRBJ1-1; the match to TRBD1 covers 8 bases. The CDR3 has 14 amino acids. The V gene end was trimmed by 5 bases and the J gene end by 6 bases; junction bases not matched to a gene: 8. Germline CDR1 reads MNHEY; CDR2 reads SMNVEV (reference sequence). Here the CDR3 DNA reads TGTGCCAGCAGTCCCGACAGGGGAGGCGCTGAAGCTTTCTTT. Translation: CASSPDRGGAEAFF.

The genes are TRBV19 and TRBJ2-5; tentative D call: TRBD1 (6 bases). V was pared by 3 bases and J by 2 bases, with 16 bases between. The CDR3 is 16 amino acids. CDR1 and CDR2 from the germline V gene are LNHDA and SQIVND (reference sequence). The CDR3 DNA is TGTGCCAGTAGTATCCAGGGGTGGGCCCATCAAGAGACCCAGTACTTC. It codes for CASSIQGWAHQETQYF.

In the case of this clone: The same CDR3 also results from other DNA sequences found in this sample. The V and J genes are TRBV18 and TRBJ2-5; 7 nucleotides align to TRBD1. CDR1 KGHSH and CDR2 LQKENI come from the germline V gene. V shed 6 bases, J shed 4 bases, and the junction held 11 bases outside the gene matches. This CDR3 spans 15 amino acids. In DNA, the CDR3 is TGTGCCAGCTCGCTAAATACAGGGGACGGAGAGACCCAGTACTTC. It yields the protein CASSLNTGDGETQYF.

V gene TRBV5-4 combines with J gene TRBJ2-1, with 14 bases matching TRBD2. V dropped 4 bases and J dropped 8; count of bases not matched to a gene: 8. CDR3 size: 16 residues. Germline CDR1 and CDR2: SGHNT and YYREEE (reference sequence). This chain's CDR3 is CASSPRLAGGLDEQFF. As DNA, the CDR3 is TGTGCCAGCAGCCCCCGACTAGCGGGGGGGCTTGATGAGCAGTTCTTC.

The chain joins TRBV11-1 to TRBJ2-3; TRBD2 matches at 10 bases. The CDR3 totals 18 residues. The V gene's germline CDR1 is SGHAT and CDR2 FQDESV (reference sequence). Unmatched junction bases numbered 8, after V lost 0 bases and J lost 2 bases. Written as DNA, the CDR3 is TGTGCCAGCAGCTTAGCGAACAGCGGGGGGGCGAACACAGATACGCAGTATTTT. Translation: CASSLANSGGANTDTQYF.

The rearrangement joins TRBV5-1 to TRBJ1-5, with D possibly being TRBD1 (5 bases). Germline CDR1 and CDR2: SGHRS and YFSETQ. The CDR3 consists of 16 residues. Trimming shortened V by 4 bases and J by 6 bases, and 20 bases separated the two germline ends. The CDR3 nucleotides are TGCGCCAGCAGCAGTGGGACGCAGGGAATACGTCAGCCCCAGCATTTT. Protein: CASSSGTQGIRQPQHF.

The chain joins TRBV6-6 to TRBJ2-5, with D perhaps TRBD1 or TRBD2 (5 bases each). Germline loops: CDR1 MNHNY, CDR2 SVGAGI (reference sequence). The CDR3 is 15 residues long. Trimming took off 8 bases at V and 4 bases at J, with 20 bases between the two ends. This CDR3 is CASLLGPGPIETQYF. As DNA, the CDR3 is TGTGCCAGCCTCCTCGGTCCGGGGCCGATAGAGACCCAGTACTTC.

CDR3: CASSGVAGASYEQYF. CDR3 nucleotide sequence: TGTGCCAGCAGTGGGGTAGCGGGGGCCTCCTACGAGCAGTACTTC. V usage is TRBV28 and J usage is TRBJ2-7; TRBD2 aligns across 9 bases. In germline, CDR1 is MDHEN, CDR2 SYDVKM. With 5 bases clipped from V and 0 bases from J, the junction kept 5 bases outside the gene matches. The CDR3 is 15 residues long.

V is TRBV5-4 and J is TRBJ2-7; D unclear. The V gene lost 2 bases and the J gene lost 0 bases, with 3 bases spanning the gap. The germline V gene has CDR1 SGHNT and CDR2 YYREEE (reference sequence). There are 12 residues in the CDR3. The CDR3 spells CASSLSSYEQYV. The CDR3 DNA reads as TGTGCCAGCAGCTTAAGCTCCTACGAGCAGTACGTC.

Only one count was recorded for this clone. The chain combines TRBV11-2 with TRBJ2-1; no definite D call. CDR1 is SGHAT and CDR2 is FQNNGV in the germline V gene. CDR3 length: 13 amino acids. The ends were cut back, 5 bases at V and 5 bases at J, with 10 bases in the middle. The CDR3 DNA reads TGTGCCAGCAGCCAAAACTTGAACAATGAGCAGTTCTTC. It codes for CASSQNLNNEQFF.

The chain recombines TRBV5-4 with TRBJ1-4, with D maybe TRBD1 (6 bases). This CDR3 has 14 residues. CDR1 and CDR2 (germline): SGHNT, YYREEE (reference sequence). Trimming stripped 0 bases from V and 8 bases from J, with 11 bases between. The CDR3: CASSLGGGGEKLFF. DNA of the CDR3: TGTGCCAGCAGCTTGGGTGGGGGCGGCGAAAAACTGTTTTTT.

The V call is TRBV6-5, the J call TRBJ1-1; unclear D gene. The length of the CDR3 is 12 residues. V was trimmed by 2 bases and J by 6 bases, leaving 7 bases between them. The germline V gene encodes CDR1 MNHEY and CDR2 SVGAGI. In DNA, the CDR3 is TGTGCCAGCAGTTACGTCGTTTCTGAAGCTTTCTTT. Its protein product is CASSYVVSEAFF.

The rearrangement links TRBV5-1 to TRBJ2-7; D remains ambiguous. V lost 0 bases and J 5 bases, leaving 15 bases between the germline ends. In germline, CDR1 is SGHRS, CDR2 YFSETQ. The CDR3 contains 15 residues. The chain's CDR3 is CASSLASGLGDEQYF. The CDR3 DNA reads as TGCGCCAGCAGCTTGGCTAGTGGCCTCGGCGACGAGCAGTACTTC. The complete variable domain, with remaining parts taken from reference TRBV5-1 and TRBJ2-7, reads KAGVTQTPRYLIKTRGQQVTLSCSPISGHRSVSWYQQTPGQGLQFLFEYFSETQRNKGNFPGRFSGRQFSNSRSEMNVSTLELGDSALYLCASSLASGLGDEQYFGPGTRLTVT.

Note on this clone: One end of the junction fails to match germline, which may point to a read error. The chain links TRBV5-4 to TRBJ1-2; TRBD1 aligns across 7 bases. CDR3 length: 16 residues. Germline V gene data show CDR1 as SGHNT and CDR2 as YYREEE (reference sequence). DNA of the CDR3: TGTGCCAGCAGCAGAGAAGAGGGGGCGATAGTAGGTGGCAACACCTTC. Protein sequence: CASSREEGAIVGGNTF.

This chain joins TRBV7-7 and TRBJ2-1; D may be TRBD1 (5 bases). This CDR3 has 15 amino acids. Trimming pared 2 bases from V and 9 bases from J, leaving 17 bases between. In germline, CDR1 is SSHAT, CDR2 FNYEAQ (reference sequence). CDR3 bases: TGTGCCAGCAGCTTATATCTCCAGGGCCCTTCTGAGCAGTTCTTC. Protein product: CASSLYLQGPSEQFF.

This rearrangement joins TRBV11-1 to TRBJ2-1, with a tentative D call TRBD2 (6 bases). CDR1 SGHAT and CDR2 FQDESV come from the germline V gene (reference sequence). This CDR3 has 14 amino acids. The V gene lost 8 bases and the J gene lost 6 bases, with 17 bases spanning the gap. CDR3 coding DNA: TGTGCCAGCTCAACACCCCGGAGGGCCAATGAGCAGTTCTTC. This encodes CASSTPRRANEQFF.

This chain links TRBV19 with TRBJ1-1, with no clear D. Germline V gene sequence: CDR1 LNHDA, CDR2 SQIVND (reference sequence). V lost 7 bases, J lost 0 bases, and 9 bases lay in between. This CDR3 has 13 residues. The CDR3 sequence: CASKIRVNTEAFF. DNA of the CDR3: TGTGCCAGTAAGATACGCGTGAACACTGAAGCTTTCTTT.

There are a few counts of this clone. J is TRBJ2-7 and V is TRBV5-1; 12 bases map to TRBD1. Looked up from germline, CDR1 is SGHRS and CDR2 is YFSETQ. V dropped 4 bases and J dropped 5; count of bases not matched to a gene: 7. There are 15 residues in the CDR3. CDR3 sequence reads: CASSPGQGAVHEQYV. The CDR3 DNA reads TGCGCCAGCAGCCCGGGACAGGGGGCGGTTCACGAGCAGTACGTC.